This entry describes one T cell receptor beta chain. The table came from immunoSEQ multiplex PCR; TCRdb's copy has only in-frame clones and leaves some out. The sample consists of approximately 90,000 clones, approximately 90% of them appearing once. The data stem from a study of T cell changes during pregnancy in multiple sclerosis. CDR3 length equals 14 residues. The V and J ends lost 2 bases and 7 bases, in that order; junction bases with no gene match: 4. The germline CDR1 and CDR2 sequences are MNHEY and SVGAGI. The specimen was peripheral blood, collected in the first trimester of pregnancy. This receptor was taken from a female donor with multiple sclerosis, enrolled in a pregnancy study. The chain combines TRBV6-5 with TRBJ2-7; 11 bases match TRBD1. For the CDR3, the DNA is TGTGCCAGCAGTTACGGACAGGGGGCCCTGGAGCAGTACTTC. Translating gives CASSYGQGALEQYF.